These 8 T cell receptor beta chains were sequenced from one sample in a study of T-cell reconstitution after alpha-beta-depleted transplantation in children (TCRdb year 2016). The library was prepared using PCR. Sequencing used an Illumina HiSeq 2500. TCR library preparation used molecular barcoding, with unique molecular identifiers applied to normalize quantification of the TCRbeta repertoire. TCRdb ran its own pipeline on the public reads, namely fastp trimming at Q25 and MiXCR clone calling, and kept in-frame beta chains. Rows with a matching CDR3 protein are joined into one entry that keeps the most common DNA and genes. The sample table lists 360,000 or so distinct CDR3 sequences, roughly 21% of them with a count of one. The ten largest account for 3.5% to 4% of the sample. The material sequenced was PBMCs from the stem cell graft donor, taken from the stem cell graft. Receptors were obtained from a human donor who donated a stem cell graft to a child with acute myeloid leukemia.

V gene TRBV21-1 combines with J gene TRBJ2-7. TRBV21-1 is termed a pseudogene. CDR3 length equals 18 residues. CDR3 protein: CASSKKKERTQTTYEQYF. The CDR3, as DNA: TGTGCCAGCAGCAAAAAAAAAGAGAGGACGCAAACAACCTACGAGCAGTACTTC.

In its sample, this clonotype was seen a few times. The V gene is TRBV27, the J gene TRBJ2-1, with 10 bases fitting TRBD2. V lost 11 bases, J lost 3 bases, and 7 bases stayed unmatched. This CDR3 region has 14 residues. Germline values: CDR1 MNHEY, CDR2 SMNVEV (reference sequence). The CDR3 region is CACKLAGGYNEQFF. CDR3 coding DNA: TGTGCCTGCAAATTAGCGGGAGGCTACAATGAGCAGTTCTTC.

The chain recombines TRBV29-1 with TRBJ2-1; D possibly corresponds to TRBD2 (5 bases). V gave up 6 bases and J gave up 5 bases, with 29 bases separating them. The CDR3 length is 18 residues. Germline lookup yields CDR1 SQVTM and CDR2 ANQGSEA. The CDR3 protein is CSVEGPRGVLSYNNEQFF. In DNA form, the CDR3 reads TGCAGCGTCGAGGGTCCTCGGGGAGTCCTCTCTTACAACAATGAGCAGTTCTTC.

This clonotype occurred a few times. The CDR3 region is CASSLQGRNEQFF. CDR3 nucleotides: TGTGCCAGCAGCTTACAGGGTCGCAATGAGCAGTTCTTC. J is TRBJ2-1 and V is TRBV7-2; D might be TRBD1 (5 bases). This CDR3 has 13 residues. The V end was cut by 2 bases, the J end by 6 bases, with 8 bases between. Germline values: CDR1 SGHTA, CDR2 FQGNSA.

The sample holds many counts of this clonotype. Here the CDR3 reads CSARAARGRGGADTQYF. In DNA form, the CDR3 reads TGCAGTGCTAGGGCTGCCCGCGGGAGAGGGGGCGCAGATACGCAGTATTTT. V and J are TRBV20-1 and TRBJ2-3; possibly TRBD1 or TRBD2 for D (7 bases each). Germline V CDR1 and CDR2: DFQATT, SNEGSKA (reference sequence). V was clipped by 3 bases and J by 4 bases, with 23 bases between them. The CDR3 loop spans 17 amino acids.

CDR3 region: CSVEGGQGRIEQYF. The CDR3 nucleotides are TGCAGCGTTGAAGGGGGGCAGGGAAGGATCGAGCAGTACTTC. This sequence joins TRBV29-1 and TRBJ2-7; D may be TRBD1 (6 bases). Trimming pared 1 base from V and 6 bases from J, leaving 16 bases between. The CDR3 totals 14 residues. Germline V gives CDR1 SQVTM, CDR2 ANQGSEA.

This clonotype was seen more than once but under ten times. The V gene is TRBV5-1, the J gene TRBJ2-1; 7 bases align to TRBD1. CDR3 size: 14 residues. Looked up from germline, CDR1 is SGHRS and CDR2 is YFSETQ. The trim removed 4 bases at V and 6 bases at J, leaving 7 bases unmatched. This CDR3 reads CASSITPGGNEQFF. In DNA, the CDR3 is TGCGCCAGCAGCATAACTCCAGGGGGCAATGAGCAGTTCTTC.

This clonotype was detected ten times or more. The chain employs TRBV12-3 or TRBV12-4 and TRBJ2-2, with D maybe TRBD1 (6 bases). The CDR3 runs to 14 residues. Between the trimmed V and J ends, which lost 6 bases and 1 base, there was a span of 9 bases. CDR3 DNA: TGTGCCAGCAGCGCGGACAGGAACACCGGGGAGCTGTTTTTT. Translation: CASSADRNTGELFF.